Detailed here is one T cell receptor (beta chain). Its antigen is still unknown. No base quality values were provided; no much bigger clone lies one nucleotide off. Instead of sorted cells or RNA, genomic DNA extracted from peripheral blood served as the source for amplifying TCR beta rearrangements. This sample is drawn from a study of T cell repertoires in aging, cancer and after chemotherapy (dated by TCRdb to the late 2010s). Broadly, across the study: Six donor age groups were covered, ranging from 30 or younger up to 70 or older, and each group contained at least three individuals. In the solid tumor group, the paired samples taken before and after chemotherapy came from brain tumor (glioblastoma) patients given temozolomide-based therapy. Some 9 million TCR reads were contained in the full dataset. Peripheral blood TCR beta repertoires from healthy donors and cancer patients were profiled to examine immunoaging and T cell reconstitution after chemotherapy. A cohort of 220 or so cancer patients (approximately 92 with hematological and approximately 120 with solid cancers) was assembled, and 95 healthy donors were included as a reference group. Broad study findings and their caveats: In healthy donors, the decline in TCR diversity with age was mainly explained by loss of richness, whereas in cancer patients loss of evenness was also found to contribute. It was noted by the authors that conclusions about immunological memory after chemotherapy cannot be drawn from the repertoire data. An increase in median generation probability over the chemotherapy interval was observed in both cancer cohorts, suggesting that the repertoire was reconstituted through rebound thymic output. Compared with age-matched healthy donors, untreated patients with hematological or solid cancers had significantly lower TCR diversity and higher clonality in blood.

Using a mixed TRB-A/B primer pool, multiplex touch-down PCR amplified rearranged TRB sequences covering the V, D and J segments. Two consecutive PCR reactions with Phusion HS II polymerase added Illumina adapters and sample indices to the amplicons. Amplicons were gel-purified with the NucleoSpin Gel and PCR Clean-up kit, then checked with Qubit and an Agilent 2100 Bioanalyzer. The libraries were sequenced on an Illumina MiSeq with 600-cycle, single-indexed, paired-end runs. Under the source paper's analysis protocol: Processing of the TRB sequences was carried out with MiXCR versions 2.12 and 3.0.5. Each unique CDR3 nucleotide sequence was counted as one clone, and only productive sequences with at least two reads were retained. The repertoire metrics were Shannon diversity, evenness, clonality (calculated as one minus evenness), and diversity profiles parameterized by alpha from 0 to 5. Generation probabilities of clones in paired pre- and post-chemotherapy samples were computed with the IGoR algorithm. The raw public data were reprocessed by TCRdb itself: fastp quality trimming at Q25, MiXCR clonotype calling, in-frame beta chains only. CDR3 protein sequences are deduplicated, and each keeps its most common genes and DNA. The V and J calls come from TCRdb's annotation, not from the publication. A total of 2,000 or so distinct CDR3 sequences appear in this sample, 20% to 25% of them only once. About 25% of the sample rests with the top ten.

Sequencing used blood. The origin of this receptor is a human donor with a solid tumor.

The CDR3 amino acid sequence is: CASSSSDNTEAFF. The DNA is TGTGCCAGCAGCTCATCGGATAACACTGAAGCTTTCTTT. The V and J genes are TRBV11-2 and TRBJ1-1, with the D gene not confidently named. The CDR3 numbers 13 residues from cysteine through phenylalanine. Only the CDR3 region is kept as DNA, spanning 39 bases read in frame from base 1. V lost 4 bases and J lost 2 bases; the stretch between them is 8 bases long. CDR1 and CDR2 are drawn from the germline V gene: SGHAT, FQNNGV.